Listed below are T cell receptor beta chains from one sample, sequenced in a study of blood T cell repertoires in COVID-19. The method was immunoSEQ multiplex PCR; TCRdb's version includes in-frame clones alone and lacks a portion of them. The table includes fewer than 350,000 clones, 86% detected once. Sequences were obtained from peripheral blood. All receptors come from a woman aged 30 to 39 with COVID-19, enrolled during active disease. The CDR3 runs from the conserved cysteine through the conserved F or W. The order of the fields is V gene, J gene, D gene, clone size, CDR3 DNA, CDR3 protein. D genes are given only for firm matches. Only part of the rows carry a size: once, few, many, or a class if the clone is expanded.

TRBV5-1	TRBJ1-1	TRBD1	few	TGCGCCAGCAGCCCGGGACAGGGAGGGATGAACACTGAAGCTTTCTTT	CASSPGQGGMNTEAFF
TRBV6-5	TRBJ1-5	-	once	TGTGCCAGTGGTTTGGGGCCAGGCAATCAGCCCCAGCATTTT	CASGLGPGNQPQHF
TRBV4-1	TRBJ2-7	TRBD1	-	TGCGCCAGCAGCCAATTGTCCGGGACAGGGCTAGACTACGAGCAGTACTTC	CASSQLSGTGLDYEQYF
TRBV7-9	TRBJ1-4	TRBD1	few	TGTGCCAGCAGCTTAAAGGGACAGGGGAGACCTAATGAAAAACTGTTTTTT	CASSLKGQGRPNEKLFF
TRBV10-3	TRBJ1-1	TRBD1	once	TGTGCCATCAGCCAGGGACAGGGGAACACTGAAGCTTTCTTT	CAISQGQGNTEAFF
TRBV19	TRBJ1-5	-	-	TGTGCCAGTAGTCTACGGGACATCAATCAGCCCCAGCATTTT	CASSLRDINQPQHF
TRBV13	TRBJ2-5	-	-	TGTGCCAGCAGCTTAGAAGCAGGGTCGGAGACCCAGTACTTC	CASSLEAGSETQYF
TRBV19	TRBJ2-1	TRBD2	-	TGTGCCAGTAGTATCCAGGCTAGCGGGGGGCCCTTTTACAATGAGCAGTTCTTC	CASSIQASGGPFYNEQFF
TRBV19	TRBJ2-7	TRBD1	-	TGTGCCAGTGCCAACCGGGACAGGGGGCAATACGAGCAGTACTTC	CASANRDRGQYEQYF
TRBV29-1	TRBJ2-5	TRBD2	once	TGCAGCGCCCCCCCCTCTAGCGGGGGGCTAAAAGAGACCCAGTACTTC	CSAPPSSGGLKETQYF
TRBV3-1/TRBV3-2	TRBJ2-1	-	-	TGTGCCAGCAGCCAAGTAACGCTTGGCGGGGGCTTGAATGAGCAGTTCTTC	CASSQVTLGGGLNEQFF
TRBV10-1	TRBJ1-2	-	-	TGCGCCAGCAGTGAGTCCGCAGCCCAGGCGGGAGGCTACACCTTC	CASSESAAQAGGYTF
TRBV5-1	TRBJ2-7	-	-	TGCGCCAGCAGCTTGACAGGGAACAACGAGCAGTACTTC	CASSLTGNNEQYF
TRBV4-1	TRBJ2-3	TRBD2	-	TGCGCCAGCAGCCGGCTGATAGGGGAGACTAGCGGGGGCTCCATAGATACGCAGTATTTT	CASSRLIGETSGGSIDTQYF
TRBV20-1	TRBJ2-7	-	-	TGCAGTGCTAACAGAAGATACGAGCAGTACTTC	CSANRRYEQYF
TRBV3-1/TRBV3-2	TRBJ2-1	TRBD1	-	TGTGCCAGCAGCCAAGGGACAGGATTCTACAATGAGCAGTTCTTC	CASSQGTGFYNEQFF
TRBV5-4	TRBJ2-3	TRBD2	-	TGTGCCAGCAGCTTGAGTAGCGGGTTGGGAGATACGCAGTATTTT	CASSLSSGLGDTQYF
TRBV28	TRBJ1-5	TRBD1	-	TGTGCCAGCTGGGGGACAGGCAATCAGCCCCAGCATTTT	CASWGTGNQPQHF
TRBV28	TRBJ2-7	TRBD1	-	TGTGCCAGCAGGAACGGGACAGGGCTATCCTACGAGCAGTACTTC	CASRNGTGLSYEQYF
TRBV3-1/TRBV3-2	TRBJ2-5	-	-	TGTGCCAGCAGCCAAGTCAGGGGCGGGCAGACCCAGTACTTC	CASSQVRGGQTQYF
TRBV3-1/TRBV3-2	TRBJ2-1	-	once	TGTGCCAGCAGCCGGGGACATAATGGTGAGCAGTTCTTC	CASSRGHNGEQFF
TRBV7-9	TRBJ1-5	TRBD1	-	TGTGCCACAGGGGGTAGTTTGGCCCAGCATTTT	CATGGSLAQHF
TRBV3-1/TRBV3-2	TRBJ2-5	TRBD2	-	TGTGCCAGCAGCCAAGGGATAGCGGGGGGGCCGGAGACCCAGTACTTC	CASSQGIAGGPETQYF
TRBV14	TRBJ1-2	-	-	TGTGCCAGCAGCCGACAGGACTATGGCTACACCTTC	CASSRQDYGYTF
TRBV7-9	TRBJ1-1	-	few	TGTGCCAGCACGAGGGGTACTGAAGCTTTCTTT	CASTRGTEAFF
TRBV5-1	TRBJ2-7	TRBD1	-	TGCGCCAGCAGCTCGGGACAGGGTACCTACGAGCAGTACTTC	CASSSGQGTYEQYF
TRBV30	TRBJ2-7	-	-	TGTGCCTGGAGTGTACCCCCCCGACAGTGCGAGCAGTACTTC	CAWSVPPRQCEQYF
TRBV7-2	TRBJ1-5	-	-	TGTGCCAGCAGCTTTCCCGGGGAGCCCCAGCATTTT	CASSFPGEPQHF
TRBV5-1	TRBJ2-2	-	-	TGCGCCAGCAGCCCCCTACGGGACGGGGAGCTGTTTTTT	CASSPLRDGELFF
TRBV9	TRBJ2-3	-	-	TGTGCCAGCAGCGTGGAGGGATGGGAGGCTGGTGCAGATACGCAGTATTTT	CASSVEGWEAGADTQYF
TRBV5-6	TRBJ1-1	TRBD1	-	TGTGCCAGCAGCTTATACAGGGGCAAGGGGGCAAGAGCTTTCTTT	CASSLYRGKGARAFF
TRBV27	TRBJ1-5	-	-	TGTGCCAGCAGTTTACGTTTTAATCAGCCCCAGCATTTT	CASSLRFNQPQHF
TRBV29-1	TRBJ2-1	-	-	TGCAGCGTGTCCCAGTACGGCGCGGGGCCCCGGTACAATGAGCAGTTCTTC	CSVSQYGAGPRYNEQFF
TRBV27	TRBJ2-1	-	-	TGTGCCAGCAGTGACTACTACAATGAGCAGTTCTTC	CASSDYYNEQFF
TRBV2	TRBJ1-4	-	few	TGTGCCAGCCGGGGTTCTAATGAAAAACTGTTTTTT	CASRGSNEKLFF
TRBV6-1	TRBJ1-5	-	-	TGTGCCAGCAGTGAATTCAGGGATCAGCCCCAGCATTTT	CASSEFRDQPQHF
TRBV28	TRBJ2-7	-	-	TGTGCCAGCAGTTCCCCAGGGTCAAATACCTACGAGCAGTACTTC	CASSSPGSNTYEQYF
TRBV9	TRBJ2-1	-	once	TGTGCCAGCAGCCCGCGGGCGACTAGCTACAATGAGCAGTTCTTC	CASSPRATSYNEQFF
TRBV25-1	TRBJ1-2	-	-	TGTGCCAGCAGTCCACAGGCAAACTATGGCTACACCTTC	CASSPQANYGYTF
TRBV10-2	TRBJ2-2	TRBD2	-	TGCGCCAGCAGTGGACTAGCGGGGGGGCCGACCGGGGAGCTGTTTTTT	CASSGLAGGPTGELFF
TRBV10-2	TRBJ1-5	-	-	TGCGCCAGCAGTGTCTTCGGGAAGCCCCAGCATTTT	CASSVFGKPQHF
TRBV1	TRBJ2-1	-	once	TGCACCAGCAGCCAAAAGGGGGACGAGCAGTTCTTC	CTSSQKGDEQFF
TRBV19	TRBJ2-7	-	few	TGTGCCAGTAGTACTGGGACAAGGACCTACGAGCAGTACTTC	CASSTGTRTYEQYF
TRBV4-2	TRBJ1-5	-	few	TGTGCCAGCAGCCTGAGGCAGAGCAATCAGCCCCAGCATTTT	CASSLRQSNQPQHF
TRBV15	TRBJ2-3	-	-	TGTGCCACCAGCAGAGATTCGGGCAGGGCGCAGTATTTT	CATSRDSGRAQYF
TRBV16	TRBJ1-1	-	-	TGTGCCAGCAGCCACACGGGACAAATGAACACTGAAGCTTTCTTT	CASSHTGQMNTEAFF
TRBV6-5	TRBJ1-4	TRBD1	-	TGTGCCAGCAGGGGTTACACAGGGGGTGAGGGAAAACTGTTTTTT	CASRGYTGGEGKLFF
TRBV5-6	TRBJ1-6	TRBD1	-	TGTGCCAGCAGCCCGCCGGGACAGGTTCCAAGATCACCCCTCCACTTT	CASSPPGQVPRSPLHF
TRBV6-5	TRBJ1-1	TRBD1	-	TGTGCCAGCAGGTACAGGGGTTATTCGATGAACACTGAAGCTTTCTTT	CASRYRGYSMNTEAFF
TRBV4-1	TRBJ1-6	-	-	TGCGCCAGCAGCCAAGAAGGAGGGTGGGGCAGGACCAATTCACCCCTCCACTTT	CASSQEGGWGRTNSPLHF
TRBV7-2	TRBJ2-7	-	few	TGTGCCAGCAGCTTAGCCAGTATGTACGAGCAGTACTTC	CASSLASMYEQYF
TRBV11-3	TRBJ1-6	TRBD1	many	TGTGCCAGTAGGAGACAGGGGAATTCACCCCTCCACTTT	CASRRQGNSPLHF
TRBV7-8	TRBJ2-7	-	-	TGTGCCAGCAGCTTCGAAACAGGGACCCACTACGAGCAGTACTTC	CASSFETGTHYEQYF
TRBV21-1	TRBJ2-7	-	-	TGTGCCAGCAGCAAAGGGCAGGGGTTATTCTACGAGCAGTACTTC	CASSKGQGLFYEQYF
TRBV2	TRBJ1-1	-	-	TGTGCCAGCAGTGAAGAGGCAGGGTCTGAAGCTTTCTTT	CASSEEAGSEAFF